This T cell receptor (beta chain) was identified in a study of control samples from healthy donors and cancer patients. Generated by immunoSEQ multiplex PCR, the TCRdb table keeps only in-frame clones and is missing some. In the table there are roughly 130,000 clones, roughly 92% of which are singletons. The trim removed 4 bases at V and 0 bases at J, leaving 3 bases unmatched. Germline-derived CDR1 and CDR2 are KGHSH and LQKENI. The CDR3 consists of 16 residues. V usage is TRBV18 and J usage is TRBJ2-1; 10 nucleotides agree with TRBD2. This clonotype was obtained from a man aged 25 to 40 in good health. The sequencing sample was made of blood. Here the CDR3 reads CASSRPSGSSYNEQFF. CDR3 nucleotides: TGTGCCAGCTCACGGCCTAGCGGGAGCTCCTACAATGAGCAGTTCTTC.